This record concerns one T cell receptor (beta chain) sequence. Its antigen is unidentified. Each sample yielded at least 5.5 micrograms of PBMC total RNA. The data belong to a study of blood T cells in healthy people across ages. Study conclusions and caveats: In long-lived donors, naive CD4+ cell counts and diversity exceeded those of aged donors. Age brought a roughly linear fall in TCR beta diversity measured per million T cells.

The use of a sample-barcoded 5' primer and a J-beta primer mix characterized a second PCR of roughly 6 to 11 cycles. TCRdb redid the calling of the 5' RACE reads with MiXCR, one entry per CDR3 protein. Of some 1,800,000 distinct CDR3 sequences in the sample, roughly two fifths were seen once. The sequence derives from a human donor in good health. The sequenced sample consisted of blood.

CDR3 in DNA: TGTGCCAGCAGCCAAGATACACAAGCGGTACCCTACGAGCAGTACTTC. This translates into CASSQDTQAVPYEQYF. V and J are TRBV4-2 and TRBJ2-5, with D possibly being TRBD2 (5 bases). The J call may be mistaken, given a closer DNA end match to TRBJ2-7. The CDR3 sequence is 16 residues long. Germline assignment: CDR1 LGHNA and CDR2 YNFKEQ.